This passage covers 32 T cell receptor beta chains from one sample sequenced in a study of blood T cells in healthy people across ages. Next came a second PCR, run for about 7 to 12 cycles, which used a sample-barcoded 5' primer along with a J-beta primer mix. Using its own MiXCR run on the 5' RACE reads, TCRdb lists one record per CDR3 protein. The table lists 650,000 to 900,000 distinct CDR3 sequences, around 62% of them singletons, with roughly a quarter in the top ten. Sequencing input: blood. Receptor source: a man younger than 45 in good health.

This clonotype was recorded a few times. The chain recombines TRBV29-1 with TRBJ2-7; D is ambiguous. Trimming took off 2 bases at V and 3 bases at J, with 5 bases between the two ends. The length of the CDR3 is 11 residues. Per the germline V gene, CDR1 is SQVTM and CDR2 is ANQGSEA. CDR3 protein: CSVETGYEQYF. DNA of the CDR3: TGCAGCGTTGAAACTGGCTACGAGCAGTACTTC.

This clonotype was observed a handful of times. The rearrangement uses TRBV6-6 and TRBJ2-3; D may be TRBD1 or TRBD2 (5 bases each). The CDR3 sequence is 17 residues long. Germline V lookup: CDR1 MNHNY, CDR2 SVGAGI (reference sequence). V lost 6 bases to trimming and J lost 2 bases, with 21 bases between them. The CDR3 region has the DNA TGTGCCAGCAGCCAAATGAGGACTGCGGACAACACAGATACGCAGTATTTT. Translation gives CASSQMRTADNTDTQYF.

The rearrangement joins TRBV20-1 to TRBJ2-7; 7 nucleotides line up with TRBD1. This CDR3 is built from 13 residues. With 6 bases clipped from V and 0 bases from J, the junction kept 5 bases outside the gene matches. Germline loops: CDR1 DFQATT, CDR2 SNEGSKA (reference sequence). The DNA of the CDR3 is TGCAGTGCCCCGGACAGGAGCTCCTACGAGCAGTACTTC. It translates to CSAPDRSSYEQYF.

The CDR3 protein is CASSQYPTRTKLNEQFF. CDR3 DNA sequence: TGCGCCAGCAGCCAATACCCCACTCGGACAAAACTCAATGAGCAGTTCTTC. The genes are TRBV4-1 and TRBJ2-1; possibly TRBD1 for D (5 bases). The germline CDR1 and CDR2 sequences are MGHRA and YSYEKL. The CDR3 is 17 residues long. The V gene lost 2 bases and the J gene lost 6 bases, with 20 bases spanning the gap.

This clonotype was detected only once. V is TRBV28 and J is TRBJ1-2, with TRBD1 identical over 10 bases. Germline V gene lookup returns CDR1 MDHEN and CDR2 SYDVKM. This CDR3 spans 13 amino acids. The ends lost 6 bases at V and 11 bases at J; junction bases unmatched: 9. The CDR3 loop reads CASRVTGGTGYTF. Written as DNA, the CDR3 is TGTGCCAGCAGGGTGACAGGGGGCACTGGTTACACCTTC.

This clonotype was counted a few times. The V gene is TRBV6-5, the J gene TRBJ2-7; no reliable D call. Germline V gene data show CDR1 as MNHEY and CDR2 as SVGAGI. Deletions cut 5 bases from V and 1 base from J, with 12 bases between. The CDR3 extends over 14 amino acids. The CDR3 is CASSARHNSYEQYF. The CDR3 DNA reads as TGTGCCAGCAGTGCACGACACAATTCCTACGAGCAGTACTTC.

CDR3 loop: CASSQKTDYNEQFF. CDR3 sequence (DNA): TGCGCCAGCAGCCAGAAGACGGACTACAATGAGCAGTTCTTC. The chain uses TRBV4-3 and TRBJ2-1; no reliable D call. In germline, CDR1 is LGHNA, CDR2 YSLEER. V was trimmed by 3 bases and J by 3 bases, leaving 9 bases between them. This CDR3 has 14 residues.

The chain couples TRBV5-1 to TRBJ2-7; D may be TRBD1 (6 bases). V shed 4 bases and J shed 3 bases, with 17 bases lying between them. CDR1 and CDR2 from the germline V gene are SGHRS and YFSETQ. The CDR3 contains 15 residues. CDR3 protein: CASSLDTGTYYEQYF. For the CDR3, the DNA is TGCGCCAGCAGCCTTGATACCGGGACATACTACGAGCAGTACTTC.

The rearrangement uses TRBV6-5 and TRBJ2-7; D gene uncertain. Germline V gene lookup returns CDR1 MNHEY and CDR2 SVGAGI. The V end was cut by 8 bases, the J end by 0 bases, with 5 bases between. The CDR3 has 11 amino acids. In DNA form, the CDR3 reads TGTGCCAGCCGTCACTCCTACGAGCAGTACTTC. Translated: CASRHSYEQYF.

The genes are TRBV18 and TRBJ1-2; D possibly corresponds to TRBD1 (6 bases). CDR3 length: 16 residues. Trimming removed 1 base at V and 5 bases at J, with 17 bases between. The germline CDR1 and CDR2 sequences are KGHSH and LQKENI. CDR3 bases: TGTGCCAGCTCACCACAGCGGCCGGGACAATTTTATGGCTACACCTTC. Translating it yields CASSPQRPGQFYGYTF.

The rearrangement links TRBV5-1 to TRBJ2-3; 8 bases fit TRBD2. The junction had 8 bases not matched to a gene; V was cut back by 0 bases and J by 2 bases. There are 17 residues in the CDR3. In germline, CDR1 is SGHRS, CDR2 YFSETQ. The CDR3 region has the DNA TGCGCCAGCAGCTTGGCCCGGCGGGGGGATTTCACAGATACGCAGTATTTT. This encodes CASSLARRGDFTDTQYF.

This clonotype was detected only once. The chain combines TRBV5-1 with TRBJ2-1; the D is unclear. Per germline, CDR1 SGHRS and CDR2 YFSETQ. CDR3 length: 14 amino acids. Trimming removed 0 bases at V and 4 bases at J, with 8 bases between. This CDR3 is CASSLGVDYNEQFF. The CDR3 DNA is TGCGCCAGCAGCTTGGGGGTGGATTACAATGAGCAGTTCTTC. Using reference TRBV5-1 and TRBJ2-1 for the parts outside the CDR3, the full variable domain is KAGVTQTPRYLIKTRGQQVTLSCSPISGHRSVSWYQQTPGQGLQFLFEYFSETQRNKGNFPGRFSGRQFSNSRSEMNVSTLELGDSALYLCASSLGVDYNEQFFGPGTRLTVL.

The chain couples TRBV11-2 to TRBJ1-6; TRBD1 agrees at 9 bases. The germline gives CDR1 SGHAT, CDR2 FQNNGV. The V and J ends lost 3 bases and 7 bases, in that order; junction bases with no gene match: 10. The CDR3 runs to 17 residues. The CDR3 sequence: CASSFAHPGQGNSPLHF. CDR3 DNA sequence: TGTGCCAGCAGCTTCGCCCACCCGGGACAGGGCAATTCACCCCTCCACTTT.

Turning to this clonotype: It is likely a read error, because the conserved phenylalanine at the end of the CDR3 is missing. The rearrangement uses TRBV7-8 and TRBJ2-7, with 10 bases aligning to TRBD1. CDR1 SGHVS and CDR2 FQNEAQ come from the germline V gene. The V gene end was trimmed by 5 bases and the J gene end by 7 bases; junction bases not matched to a gene: 5. This CDR3 spans 13 amino acids. The CDR3 loop is CASSPGTGVEQYS. CDR3 coding DNA: TGTGCCAGCAGCCCCGGGACAGGGGTGGAGCAGTACTCC.

V is TRBV7-2 and J is TRBJ2-1; D might be TRBD1 or TRBD2, each matching 6 bases. V dropped 6 bases and J dropped 6 bases, with 18 bases sitting between them. From germline, CDR1 is SGHTA and CDR2 FQGNSA. This CDR3 region has 15 residues. The CDR3 spells CASSYPGGPTNEQFF. Here the CDR3 DNA reads TGTGCCAGCAGTTACCCCGGGGGCCCTACCAATGAGCAGTTCTTC. The whole variable domain, filled in from reference TRBV7-2 and TRBJ2-1, reads GAGVSQSPSNKVTEKGKDVELRCDPISGHTALYWYRQSLGQGLEFLIYFQGNSAPDKSGLPSDRFSAERTGGSVSTLTIQRTQQEDSAVYLCASSYPGGPTNEQFFGPGTRLTVL.

The rearrangement links TRBV20-1 to TRBJ1-5; possible D gene TRBD1, 6 bases. Trimming shortened V by 5 bases and J by 10 bases, and 12 bases separated the two germline ends. Germline values: CDR1 DFQATT, CDR2 SNEGSKA (reference sequence). This CDR3 has 11 amino acids. The CDR3 DNA sequence: TGCAGTGCTGACGAGGGACACCCCCAGCATTTT. Its protein product is CSADEGHPQHF.

V is TRBV6-2 or TRBV6-3 and J is TRBJ2-7, with D perhaps TRBD2 (6 bases). Deletions cut 7 bases from V and 6 bases from J, with 22 bases between. The CDR3 has 15 amino acids. Germline assignment: CDR1 MNHEY and CDR2 SVGEGT. The CDR3 DNA is TGTGCCAGCATCAACGGAGGGCCCCTCGGGGGCGAGCAGTACTTC. This translates into CASINGGPLGGEQYF.

This sequence joins TRBV7-2 and TRBJ2-7; TRBD1 or TRBD2 may be the D gene (6 bases each). CDR1 is SGHTA, CDR2 FQGNSA, per germline. The CDR3 loop spans 15 amino acids. The V and J ends lost 1 base and 2 bases respectively, with 12 bases between them. CDR3 sequence: CASSLVWGAAYEQYF. For the CDR3, the DNA is TGTGCCAGCAGCTTAGTTTGGGGGGCAGCCTACGAGCAGTACTTC. The full variable domain, completed using reference TRBV7-2 and TRBJ2-7, is GAGVSQSPSNKVTEKGKDVELRCDPISGHTALYWYRQSLGQGLEFLIYFQGNSAPDKSGLPSDRFSAERTGGSVSTLTIQRTQQEDSAVYLCASSLVWGAAYEQYFGPGTRLTVT.

V and J are TRBV20-1 and TRBJ2-1; 9 bases agree with TRBD2. Near its end, the DNA agrees better with TRBJ2-7, so the J call may be wrong. CDR3 length: 16 amino acids. Germline V lookup: CDR1 DFQATT, CDR2 SNEGSKA (reference sequence). The CDR3 sequence is CSARGPPGTSINEQYF. CDR3 DNA: TGCAGTGCTAGAGGCCCCCCCGGGACTAGCATCAATGAGCAGTACTTC.

This chain uses TRBV14 with TRBJ2-1, with 8 positions matching TRBD2. The V gene's germline CDR1 is SGHDN and CDR2 FVKESK. The CDR3 sequence is 14 residues long. The junction had 4 bases not matched to a gene; V was cut back by 0 bases and J by 9 bases. The CDR3, as DNA: TGTGCCAGCAGCCAAGAGCGGGGGGCGACTGAGCAGTTCTTC. Translation gives CASSQERGATEQFF.

The chain has TRBV27 and TRBJ2-7; 7 nucleotides line up with TRBD2. Germline lookup yields CDR1 MNHEY and CDR2 SMNVEV (reference sequence). The CDR3 is 16 residues long. The trim removed 5 bases at V and 7 bases at J, leaving 17 bases unmatched. For the CDR3, the DNA is TGTGCCAGCAGTGGGGCCGGCGGGGGAAAGGACAATGAGCAGTACTTC. Amino acids: CASSGAGGGKDNEQYF.

The V gene is TRBV29-1, the J gene TRBJ2-1, with D perhaps matching TRBD1 or TRBD2 (6 bases each). The CDR3 is made up of 12 amino acids. In germline, CDR1 is SQVTM, CDR2 ANQGSEA. V lost 2 bases and J lost 7, with 9 bases in between. The DNA for the CDR3 is TGCAGCGTTGAATGGGGGGCAAATGAGCAGTTCTTC. Its translation: CSVEWGANEQFF.

This chain joins TRBV7-3 and TRBJ1-5, with 8 bases lining up with TRBD1. J gave up 5 bases and V 5 bases, and 8 bases lay outside the gene matches. The CDR3 is made up of 15 amino acids. In germline, CDR1 is SGHTA, CDR2 FQGTGA. CDR3 coding DNA: TGTGCCAGCAGCAACGGGGACAGGATATATCAGCCCCAGCATTTT. This gives the protein CASSNGDRIYQPQHF.

This clonotype was observed once. The chain joins TRBV20-1 to TRBJ2-3, with 8 nucleotides matching TRBD2. V gave up 5 bases and J gave up 1 base; unmatched junction bases: 11. Per the germline V gene, CDR1 is DFQATT and CDR2 is SNEGSKA (reference sequence). The CDR3 length is 16 residues. The CDR3 region has the DNA TGCAGTGCTCCCCCCGGGGGGGGGGCCGGCACAGATACGCAGTATTTT. Amino acid sequence: CSAPPGGGAGTDTQYF.

The genes are TRBV27 and TRBJ2-5; D call uncertain. The CDR3 extends over 14 amino acids. V lost 6 bases, J lost 1 base, and 12 bases lay in between. Germline CDR1 is MNHEY and CDR2 is SMNVEV (reference sequence). The CDR3 bases are TGTGCCAGCAGAGTAGGAAGGGCCCAAGAGACCCAGTACTTC. It is translated as CASRVGRAQETQYF.

This clonotype was observed a few times. This chain connects TRBV27 to TRBJ2-1; 9 positions match TRBD2. Germline trimming cut 5 bases from V and 3 bases from J; bases unmatched to any gene: 5. The CDR3 contains 15 residues. Germline lookup yields CDR1 MNHEY and CDR2 SMNVEV (reference sequence). In DNA, the CDR3 is TGTGCCAGCAGTCCCAGCGGGGGGAACTACAATGAGCAGTTCTTC. Its protein is CASSPSGGNYNEQFF.

This clonotype appeared a few times. V usage is TRBV15 and J usage is TRBJ1-5; 8 positions match TRBD1. CDR1 is LNHNV, CDR2 YYDKDF, per germline (reference sequence). The CDR3 has 17 amino acids. V dropped 5 bases and J dropped 8; count of bases not matched to a gene: 17. The CDR3 reads CATSGILRGLTLEPQHF. The CDR3 coding sequence is TGTGCCACCAGCGGAATACTCAGGGGGCTGACTTTAGAGCCCCAGCATTTT.

The chain employs TRBV7-8 and TRBJ2-4; D possibly matches TRBD1 or TRBD2 (5 bases each). The J call may be in error: the DNA end matches TRBJ2-7 better. This CDR3 contains 14 residues. CDR1 and CDR2 (germline): SGHVS, FQNEAQ. The CDR3, as DNA: TGTGCCAGCAGCTTCCCAGGGAGTATGTACGAGCAGTACTTC. Translated: CASSFPGSMYEQYF.

The J gene is TRBJ2-7, the V gene TRBV12-3 or TRBV12-4; 7 nucleotides match TRBD1. J was trimmed by 3 bases and V by 7 bases; bases with no gene match: 9. This CDR3 has 14 amino acids. The CDR3 here is CASNLQGTGYEQYF. CDR3 nucleotides: TGTGCCAGCAACCTACAGGGGACGGGCTACGAGCAGTACTTC.

This clonotype occurred a few times. The chain employs TRBV6-6 and TRBJ2-7; D unclear. The CDR3 totals 15 residues. The V gene lost 2 bases and the J gene lost 6 bases, with 17 bases spanning the gap. Germline CDR1 is MNHNY and CDR2 is SVGAGI (reference sequence). The CDR3 sequence is CASSYVSPVLGEQYF. CDR3 bases: TGTGCCAGCAGTTACGTCTCTCCCGTCTTGGGCGAGCAGTACTTC.

V usage is TRBV6-5 and J usage is TRBJ1-2; D remains unclear. This CDR3 region has 14 residues. CDR1 is MNHEY, CDR2 SVGAGI, per germline. The V and J ends lost 0 bases and 0 bases respectively, with 5 bases between them. The CDR3 reads CASSYSPTNYGYTF. DNA for the CDR3: TGTGCCAGCAGTTACTCTCCGACTAACTATGGCTACACCTTC.

Only a few counts were recorded for this clonotype. The chain joins TRBV2 to TRBJ1-4; no reliable D call. Germline CDR1 SNHLY, CDR2 FYNNEI. Trimming shortened V by 0 bases and J by 7 bases, and 6 bases separated the two germline ends. This CDR3 is built from 13 residues. The CDR3 sequence: CASSEALREKLFF. CDR3 bases: TGTGCCAGCAGTGAAGCGCTTCGTGAAAAACTGTTTTTT.